Shown below are 11 T cell receptor beta chains from a single sample sequenced in a study of blood T cell repertoires in COVID-19. The protocol was immunoSEQ multiplex PCR, while the TCRdb copy is restricted to in-frame clones and leaves out a portion. This repertoire shows about 300,000 clones, roughly nine tenths found once; its top ten account for 1.5% to 2%. The specimen was peripheral blood. The origin of the receptors is a woman under 40 with COVID-19, enrolled during active disease.

The table lists this clone with a count of one. This sequence joins TRBV4-2 and TRBJ2-5, with a weak D call TRBD2 (6 bases). CDR1 is LGHNA, CDR2 YNFKEQ, per germline. The CDR3 length is 15 residues. Deletions cut 0 bases from V and 5 bases from J, with 13 bases between. DNA of the CDR3: TGTGCCAGCAGCCAAGATAGGCGGGGTTCTGAGACCCAGTACTTC. This translates into CASSQDRRGSETQYF.

The CDR3 region is CASAGGNTIYF. CDR3 nucleotides: TGTGCCAGCGCGGGCGGAAACACCATATATTTT. The chain joins TRBV9 to TRBJ1-3, with D unresolved. This CDR3 region has 11 residues. The V end was cut by 7 bases, the J end by 4 bases, with 6 bases between. CDR1 SGDLS and CDR2 YYNGEE come from the germline V gene.

The chain joins TRBV11-2 to TRBJ2-1, with TRBD2 as a possible D gene (6 bases). The CDR3 sequence is 12 residues long. Looked up from germline, CDR1 is SGHAT and CDR2 is FQNNGV. This CDR3 is CAAGSPGNEQFF. CDR3 in DNA: TGTGCGGCCGGGAGCCCGGGCAATGAGCAGTTCTTC.

The DNA of the CDR3 is TGTGCCAGCAGTCCTCCGGGACTAGGGACTTGGGGGGATACGCAGTATTTT. This gives the protein CASSPPGLGTWGDTQYF. This chain connects TRBV27 to TRBJ2-3, with 8 bases lining up with TRBD2. This CDR3 spans 17 amino acids. The V segment lost 5 bases and the J segment 6 bases; nucleotides outside the gene matches: 16. Per germline, CDR1 MNHEY and CDR2 SMNVEV (reference sequence).

The gene calls are TRBV18 and TRBJ1-2, with TRBD1 as a possible D gene (6 bases). This CDR3 comprises 13 residues. Germline assignment: CDR1 KGHSH and CDR2 LQKENI. Trimming shortened V by 6 bases and J by 5 bases, and 13 bases separated the two germline ends. The CDR3 DNA follows: TGTGCCAGCTCCGTTGGACAGTCTTATGGCTACACCTTC. Its translation: CASSVGQSYGYTF. The whole variable domain, filled in from reference TRBV18 and TRBJ1-2, reads NAGVMQNPRHLVRRRGQEARLRCSPMKGHSHVYWYRQLPEEGLKFMVYLQKENIIDESGMPKERFSAEFPKEGPSILRIQQVVRGDSAAYFCASSVGQSYGYTFGSGTRLTVV.

This clone was detected only a few times. The V and J genes are TRBV15 and TRBJ1-4; unclear D gene. Germline values: CDR1 LNHNV, CDR2 YYDKDF (reference sequence). The ends were cut back, 1 base at V and 12 bases at J, with 18 bases in the middle. The CDR3 contains 15 residues. The DNA for the CDR3 is TGTGCCACCAGCAGAGGAAACTTTAGTGCCGAAGAACTGTTTTTT. Residues: CATSRGNFSAEELFF.

The rearrangement links TRBV9 to TRBJ2-5, with 11 bases that match TRBD2. Trimming at V came to 0 bases and at J to 4 bases, leaving 5 bases not matched to a gene. Germline values: CDR1 SGDLS, CDR2 YYNGEE. This CDR3 is built from 16 residues. CDR3 protein: CASSVGNSGGAETQYF. The CDR3 nucleotides are TGTGCCAGCAGCGTAGGTAATAGCGGGGGGGCAGAGACCCAGTACTTC. Drawing the rest from reference TRBV9 and TRBJ2-5, the complete variable domain is DSGVTQTPKHLITATGQRVTLRCSPRSGDLSVYWYQQSLDQGLQFLIQYYNGEERAKGNILERFSAQQFPDLHSELNLSSLELGDSALYFCASSVGNSGGAETQYFGPGTRLLVL.

CDR3 in DNA: TGTGCCAGCAGCGTAGGACAGGTCTACTCTGGAAACACCATATATTTT. Its protein product is CASSVGQVYSGNTIYF. J is TRBJ1-3 and V is TRBV9; D is perhaps TRBD1 (6 bases). CDR1 is SGDLS and CDR2 is YYNGEE in the germline V gene. The CDR3 is made up of 16 amino acids. V lost 0 bases and J lost 0, with 10 bases in between.

The V call is TRBV5-4, the J call TRBJ2-7; 7 bases are shared with TRBD2. From germline, CDR1 is SGHNT and CDR2 YYREEE (reference sequence). CDR3 length: 15 residues. V lost 4 bases and J lost 4; bases outside the gene matches: 11. The CDR3 nucleotides are TGTGCCAGCAGCCGCCCAACGGGGGGTACGTACGAGCAGTACTTC. It yields the protein CASSRPTGGTYEQYF.

This chain connects TRBV5-4 to TRBJ1-1, with 7 bases that match TRBD1. The CDR3 totals 14 residues. CDR1 and CDR2 (germline): SGHNT, YYREEE (reference sequence). Unmatched junction bases numbered 7, after V lost 3 bases and J lost 5 bases. The CDR3 nucleotides read TGTGCCAGCAGCTCAGGGGGATCGAAGACTGAAGCTTTCTTT. This gives the protein CASSSGGSKTEAFF.

This CDR3 reads CASSLYTDSLYGYTF. The CDR3 bases are TGTGCCAGCAGCCTATATACAGACAGTCTCTATGGCTACACCTTC. V usage is TRBV7-2 and J usage is TRBJ1-2; TRBD1 might be the D (5 bases). This CDR3 region has 15 residues. Germline CDR1 is SGHTA and CDR2 is FQGNSA. V shed 5 bases and J shed 4 bases, with 17 bases lying between them.